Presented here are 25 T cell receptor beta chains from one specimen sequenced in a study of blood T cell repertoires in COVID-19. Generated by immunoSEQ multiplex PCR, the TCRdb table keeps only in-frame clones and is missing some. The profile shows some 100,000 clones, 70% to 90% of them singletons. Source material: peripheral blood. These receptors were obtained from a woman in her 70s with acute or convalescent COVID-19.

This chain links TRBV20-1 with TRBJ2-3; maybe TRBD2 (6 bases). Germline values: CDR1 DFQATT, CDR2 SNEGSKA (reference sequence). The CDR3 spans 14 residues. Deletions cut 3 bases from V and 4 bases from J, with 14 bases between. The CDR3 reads CSASTSGHADTQYF. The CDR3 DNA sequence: TGCAGTGCTAGTACGAGCGGGCACGCAGATACGCAGTATTTT.

As DNA, the CDR3 is TGTGCCAGCAGCTTGGCAGGGGGCGGGTACGAGCAGTACTTC. Protein product: CASSLAGGGYEQYF. This sequence joins TRBV5-4 and TRBJ2-7, with TRBD1 identical over 8 bases. The CDR3 has 14 amino acids. Trimming cost V 0 bases and J 4 bases; bases outside gene matches: 3. The germline CDR1 and CDR2 sequences are SGHNT and YYREEE (reference sequence).

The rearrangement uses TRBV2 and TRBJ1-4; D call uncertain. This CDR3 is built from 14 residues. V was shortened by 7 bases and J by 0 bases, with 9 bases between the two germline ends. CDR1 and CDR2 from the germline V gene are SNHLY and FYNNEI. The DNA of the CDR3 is TGTGCCAGCAATGTAGTTGCAACTAATGAAAAACTGTTTTTT. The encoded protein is CASNVVATNEKLFF. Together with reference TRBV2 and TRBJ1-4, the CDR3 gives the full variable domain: EPEVTQTPSHQVTQMGQEVILRCVPISNHLYFYWYRQILGQKVEFLVSFYNNEISEKSEIFDDQFSVERPDGSNFTLKIRSTKLEDSAMYFCASNVVATNEKLFFGSGTQLSVL.

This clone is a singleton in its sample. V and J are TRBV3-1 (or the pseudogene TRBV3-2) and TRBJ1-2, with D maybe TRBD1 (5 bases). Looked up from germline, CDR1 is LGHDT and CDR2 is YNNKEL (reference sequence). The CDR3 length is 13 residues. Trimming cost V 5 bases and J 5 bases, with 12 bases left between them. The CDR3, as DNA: TGTGCCAGCAGCGCCGACAGTAATTATGGCTACACCTTC. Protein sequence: CASSADSNYGYTF.

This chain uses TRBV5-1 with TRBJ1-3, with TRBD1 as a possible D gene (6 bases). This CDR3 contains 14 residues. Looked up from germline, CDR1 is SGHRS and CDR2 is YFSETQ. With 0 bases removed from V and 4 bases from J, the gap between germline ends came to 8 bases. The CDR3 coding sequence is TGCGCCAGCAGCTTGGGGACAGAAGGAAACACCATATATTTT. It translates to CASSLGTEGNTIYF.

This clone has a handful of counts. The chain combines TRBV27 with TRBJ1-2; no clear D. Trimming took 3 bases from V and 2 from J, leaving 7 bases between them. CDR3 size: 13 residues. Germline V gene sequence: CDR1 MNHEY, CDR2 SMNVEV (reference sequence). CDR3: CASSLARNYGYTF. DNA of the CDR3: TGTGCCAGCAGTTTGGCCAGGAACTATGGCTACACCTTC.

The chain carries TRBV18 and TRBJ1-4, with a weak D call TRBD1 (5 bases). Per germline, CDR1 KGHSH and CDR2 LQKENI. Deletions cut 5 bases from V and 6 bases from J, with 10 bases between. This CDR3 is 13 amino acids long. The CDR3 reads CASSAGQDEKLFF. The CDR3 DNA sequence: TGTGCCAGCTCAGCTGGACAAGATGAAAAACTGTTTTTT.

The DNA of the CDR3 is TGTGCCACCAGCAGAGTTCCGCGACAGGGCGACACAGATACGCAGTATTTT. Its protein product is CATSRVPRQGDTDTQYF. This chain joins TRBV15 and TRBJ2-3, with 7 bases aligning to TRBD1. The CDR3 length is 17 residues. V dropped 1 base and J dropped 2; count of bases not matched to a gene: 9. CDR1 LNHNV and CDR2 YYDKDF come from the germline V gene (reference sequence).

The CDR3, as DNA: TGTGCCAGCAGTTTATCACTAGCGGGACGCACAGATACGCAGTATTTT. Its translation is CASSLSLAGRTDTQYF. V gene TRBV28 combines with J gene TRBJ2-3; 10 nucleotides agree with TRBD2. The CDR3 is 16 amino acids. With V trimmed by 1 base and J by 1 base, 2 bases remained unmatched. Germline CDR1 MDHEN, CDR2 SYDVKM. The full variable domain, with the rest looked up from reference TRBV28 and TRBJ2-3, is DVKVTQSSRYLVKRTGEKVFLECVQDMDHENMFWYRQDPGLGLRLIYFSYDVKMKEKGDIPEGYSVSREKKERFSLILESASTNQTSMYLCASSLSLAGRTDTQYFGPGTRLTVL.

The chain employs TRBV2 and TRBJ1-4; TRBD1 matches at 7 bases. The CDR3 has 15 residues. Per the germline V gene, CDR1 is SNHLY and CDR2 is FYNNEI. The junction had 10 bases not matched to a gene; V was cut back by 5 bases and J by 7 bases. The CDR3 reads CASSLGGLDGEKLFF. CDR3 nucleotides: TGTGCCAGCAGTTTAGGGGGCCTAGATGGTGAAAAACTGTTTTTT.

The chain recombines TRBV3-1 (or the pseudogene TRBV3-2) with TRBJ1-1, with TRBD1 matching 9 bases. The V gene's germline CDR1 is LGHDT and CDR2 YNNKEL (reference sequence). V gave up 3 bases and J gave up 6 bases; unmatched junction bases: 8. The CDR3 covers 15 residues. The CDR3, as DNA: TGTGCCAGCAGCCACGGGACAGGGTTTAGGGCTGAAGCTTTCTTT. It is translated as CASSHGTGFRAEAFF.

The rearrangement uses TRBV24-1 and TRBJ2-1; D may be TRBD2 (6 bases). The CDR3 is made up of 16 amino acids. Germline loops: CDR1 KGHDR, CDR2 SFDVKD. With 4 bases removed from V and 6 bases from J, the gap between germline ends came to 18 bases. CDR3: CATSDTGTRRVNEQFF. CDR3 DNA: TGTGCCACCAGTGACACCGGGACTCGGAGGGTCAATGAGCAGTTCTTC.

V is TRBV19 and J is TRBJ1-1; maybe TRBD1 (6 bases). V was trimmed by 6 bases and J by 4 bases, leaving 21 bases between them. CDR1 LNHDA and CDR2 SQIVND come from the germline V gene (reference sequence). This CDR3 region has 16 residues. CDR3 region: CASSQGYKAGGTEAFF. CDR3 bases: TGTGCCAGTAGCCAGGGGTACAAGGCTGGAGGCACTGAAGCTTTCTTT.

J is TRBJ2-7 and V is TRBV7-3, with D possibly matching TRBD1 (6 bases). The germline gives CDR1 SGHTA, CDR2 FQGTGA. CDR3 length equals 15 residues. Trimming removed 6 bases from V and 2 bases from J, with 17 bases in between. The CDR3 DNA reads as TGTGCCAGCAGTCCCACTTCGGACAGAGCCTACGAGCAGTACTTC. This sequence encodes CASSPTSDRAYEQYF.

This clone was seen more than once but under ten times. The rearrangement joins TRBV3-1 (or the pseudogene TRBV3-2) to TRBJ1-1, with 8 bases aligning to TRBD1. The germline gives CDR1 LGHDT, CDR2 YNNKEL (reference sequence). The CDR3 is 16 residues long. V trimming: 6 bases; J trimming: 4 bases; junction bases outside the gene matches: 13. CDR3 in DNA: TGTGCCAGCAGTGACACAGGGGGAGGAGGGAGCACTGAAGCTTTCTTT. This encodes CASSDTGGGGSTEAFF.

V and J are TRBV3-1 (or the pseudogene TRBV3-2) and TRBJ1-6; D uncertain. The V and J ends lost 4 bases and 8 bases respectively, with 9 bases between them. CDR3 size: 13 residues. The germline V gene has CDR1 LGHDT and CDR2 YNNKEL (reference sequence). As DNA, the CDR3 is TGTGCCAGCAGCCCTAGGATAGATTCACCCCTCCACTTT. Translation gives CASSPRIDSPLHF.

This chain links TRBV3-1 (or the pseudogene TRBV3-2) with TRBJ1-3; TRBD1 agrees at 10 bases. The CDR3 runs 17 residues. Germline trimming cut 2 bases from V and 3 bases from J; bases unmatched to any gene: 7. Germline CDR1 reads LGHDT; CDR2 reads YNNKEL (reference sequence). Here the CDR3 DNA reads TGTGCCAGCAGCCAATACGGGACAGGGGAATTTGGAAACACCATATATTTT. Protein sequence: CASSQYGTGEFGNTIYF.

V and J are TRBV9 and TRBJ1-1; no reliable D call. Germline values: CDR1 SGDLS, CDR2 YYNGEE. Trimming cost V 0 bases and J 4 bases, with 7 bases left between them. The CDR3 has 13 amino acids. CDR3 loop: CASSVDEGTEAFF. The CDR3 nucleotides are TGTGCCAGCAGCGTAGATGAGGGCACTGAAGCTTTCTTT.

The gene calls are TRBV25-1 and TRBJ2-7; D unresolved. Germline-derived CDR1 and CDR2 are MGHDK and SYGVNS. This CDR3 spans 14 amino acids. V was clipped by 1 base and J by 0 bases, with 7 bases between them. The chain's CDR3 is CASSESGFSYEQYF. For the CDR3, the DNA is TGTGCCAGCAGTGAATCCGGGTTCTCCTACGAGCAGTACTTC.

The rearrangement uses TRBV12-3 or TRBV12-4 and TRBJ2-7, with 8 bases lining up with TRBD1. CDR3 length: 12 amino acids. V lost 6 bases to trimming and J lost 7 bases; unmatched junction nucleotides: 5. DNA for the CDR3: TGTGCCAGCAGCCAGGGGGCAGGGGAGCAGTACTTC. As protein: CASSQGAGEQYF.

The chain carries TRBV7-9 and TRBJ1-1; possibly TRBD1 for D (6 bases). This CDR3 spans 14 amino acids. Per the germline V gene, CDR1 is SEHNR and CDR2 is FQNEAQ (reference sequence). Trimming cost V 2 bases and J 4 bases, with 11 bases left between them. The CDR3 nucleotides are TGTGCCAGCAGCTTACACAGGGACCGCACTGAAGCTTTCTTT. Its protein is CASSLHRDRTEAFF.

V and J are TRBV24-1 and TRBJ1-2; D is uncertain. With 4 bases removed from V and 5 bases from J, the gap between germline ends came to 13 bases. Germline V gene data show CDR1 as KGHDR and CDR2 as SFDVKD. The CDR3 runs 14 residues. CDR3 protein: CATSDPSRGYGYTF. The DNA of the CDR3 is TGTGCCACCAGTGACCCTTCGAGAGGATATGGCTACACCTTC.

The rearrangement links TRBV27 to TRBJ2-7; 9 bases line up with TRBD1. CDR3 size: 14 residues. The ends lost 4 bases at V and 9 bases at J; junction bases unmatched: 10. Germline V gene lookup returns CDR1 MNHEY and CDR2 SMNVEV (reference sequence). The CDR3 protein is CASSWGQGFGGQYF. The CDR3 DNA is TGTGCCAGCAGTTGGGGACAGGGCTTCGGGGGGCAGTACTTC.

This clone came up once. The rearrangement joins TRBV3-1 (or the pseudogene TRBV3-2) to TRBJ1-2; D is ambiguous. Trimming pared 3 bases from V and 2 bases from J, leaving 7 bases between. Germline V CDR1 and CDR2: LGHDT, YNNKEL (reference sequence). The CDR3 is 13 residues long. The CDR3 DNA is TGTGCCAGCAGCCAGGGGAGGAACTATGGCTACACCTTC. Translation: CASSQGRNYGYTF.

CDR3: CASSRTENSYEQYF. The CDR3 DNA reads TGCGCCAGCAGCCGGACAGAGAACTCCTACGAGCAGTACTTC. This chain joins TRBV10-1 and TRBJ2-7, with D tentatively TRBD1 (6 bases). Germline lookup yields CDR1 WNHNN and CDR2 SYGVQD (reference sequence). V was cut by 6 bases and J by 0 bases, with 12 bases left in between. This CDR3 spans 14 amino acids.